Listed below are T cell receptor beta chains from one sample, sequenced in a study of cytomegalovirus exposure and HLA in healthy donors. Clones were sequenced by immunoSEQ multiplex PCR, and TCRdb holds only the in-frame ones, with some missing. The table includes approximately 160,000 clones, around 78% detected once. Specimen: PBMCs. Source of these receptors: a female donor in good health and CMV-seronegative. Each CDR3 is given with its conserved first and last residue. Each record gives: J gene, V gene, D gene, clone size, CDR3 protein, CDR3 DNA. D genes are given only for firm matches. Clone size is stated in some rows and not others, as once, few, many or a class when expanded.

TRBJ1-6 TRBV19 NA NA CASSIIGGTHLQPLHF TGTGCCAGTAGTATCATAGGCGGGACGCATCTTCAGCCCCTCCACTTT
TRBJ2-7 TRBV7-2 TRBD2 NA CASSDDSGGPYEQYF TGTGCCAGCAGCGATGATAGCGGGGGACCCTACGAGCAGTACTTC
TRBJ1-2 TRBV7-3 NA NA CASSLTGGNGYTF TGTGCCAGCAGCTTAACAGGGGGAAATGGCTACACCTTC
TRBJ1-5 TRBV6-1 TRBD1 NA CASRATGSWNQPQHF TGTGCCAGCAGAGCGACAGGGAGTTGGAATCAGCCCCAGCATTTT
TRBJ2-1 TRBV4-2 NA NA CASSPTSSYNEQFF TGTGCCAGCAGCCCAACATCTTCCTACAATGAGCAGTTCTTC
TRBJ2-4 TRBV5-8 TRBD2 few CASSPGTSGQLNIQYF TGTGCCAGCAGCCCTGGGACTAGCGGGCAACTAAACATTCAGTACTTC
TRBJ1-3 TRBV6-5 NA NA CASSYLGDRSGNTIYF TGTGCCAGCAGTTACCTAGGCGACCGCTCTGGAAACACCATATATTTT
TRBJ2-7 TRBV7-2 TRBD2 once CASSLDGTSTSYEQYF TGTGCCAGCAGCTTAGATGGGACTAGCACCTCCTACGAGCAGTACTTC
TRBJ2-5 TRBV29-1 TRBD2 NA CSVMTPGGQETQYF TGCAGCGTAATGACACCCGGGGGGCAAGAGACCCAGTACTTC
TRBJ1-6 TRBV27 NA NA CASSLSPGLGSPLHF TGTGCCAGCAGTTTATCGCCAGGGTTGGGTTCACCCCTCCACTTT
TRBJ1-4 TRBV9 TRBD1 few CASSLDRGATNEKLFF TGTGCCAGCAGCCTCGACAGGGGAGCAACTAATGAAAAACTGTTTTTT
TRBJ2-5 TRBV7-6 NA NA CASSSPVEQGREETQYF TGTGCCAGCAGCTCTCCGGTAGAGCAGGGAAGGGAAGAGACCCAGTACTTC
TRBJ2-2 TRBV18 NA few CASSRARRDTNTGELFF TGTGCCAGCTCACGGGCGCGGCGGGATACGAACACCGGGGAGCTGTTTTTT
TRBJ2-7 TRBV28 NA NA CASSLRDTGYEQYF TGTGCCAGCAGTTTAAGGGACACCGGCTACGAGCAGTACTTC
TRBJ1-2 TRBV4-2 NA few CASSQDLSRQTYGYTF TGTGCCAGCAGCCAAGATCTTAGTAGACAGACCTATGGCTACACCTTC
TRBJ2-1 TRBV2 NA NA CASSVRENSEQFF TGTGCCAGCAGTGTCCGGGAGAATTCTGAGCAGTTCTTC
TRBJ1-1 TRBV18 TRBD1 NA CASSPRGTGGVTEAFF TGTGCCAGCTCACCGCGAGGGACAGGGGGTGTGACTGAAGCTTTCTTT
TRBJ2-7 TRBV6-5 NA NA CASSYGRGASYEQYF TGTGCCAGCAGTTACGGGCGCGGGGCATCCTACGAGCAGTACTTC
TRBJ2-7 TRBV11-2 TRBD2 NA CASSSPRLAGSSYEQYF TGTGCCAGCAGCTCCCCGAGACTAGCGGGATCCTCCTACGAGCAGTACTTC
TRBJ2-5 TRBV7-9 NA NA CSSLGIGGVLQETQYF TGTTCCAGCTTAGGGATAGGGGGAGTCCTCCAAGAGACCCAGTACTTC
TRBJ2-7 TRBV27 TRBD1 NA CASSSAGGAYEQYF TGTGCCAGCAGTTCCGCAGGGGGTGCCTACGAGCAGTACTTC
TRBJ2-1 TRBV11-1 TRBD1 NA CASSTDRDEQFF TGTGCCAGCAGCACCGACAGGGATGAGCAGTTCTTC
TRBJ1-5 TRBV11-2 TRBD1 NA CASSVTGEGQPQHF TGTGCCAGCAGCGTGACAGGGGAAGGTCAGCCCCAGCATTTT
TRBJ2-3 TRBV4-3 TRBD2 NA CASSQGTSVTDTQYF TGCGCCAGCAGCCAGGGGACTAGCGTCACAGATACGCAGTATTTT
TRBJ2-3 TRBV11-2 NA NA CASSLVLYTDTQYF TGTGCCAGCAGCTTAGTCTTATACACAGATACGCAGTATTTT
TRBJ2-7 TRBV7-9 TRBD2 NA CSSSSARPTGGDEQYF TGTTCCAGCAGCTCAGCGAGGCCCACCGGGGGGGACGAGCAGTACTTC
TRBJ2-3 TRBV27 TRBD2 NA CASASGLAVTDTQYF TGTGCCAGCGCGTCCGGACTAGCGGTCACAGATACGCAGTATTTT
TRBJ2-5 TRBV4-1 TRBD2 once CASSRGPPSGSPGEQYF TGCGCCAGCAGCCGGGGCCCGCCTAGCGGGAGCCCTGGAGAGCAGTACTTC
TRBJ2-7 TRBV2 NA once CASSESGRSSYEQYF TGTGCCAGCAGTGAGTCAGGCCGTAGCTCCTACGAGCAGTACTTC
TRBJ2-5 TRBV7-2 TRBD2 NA CASSSYGSGVEWETQYF TGTGCCAGCAGTTCGTACGGTAGCGGGGTGGAGTGGGAGACCCAGTACTTC
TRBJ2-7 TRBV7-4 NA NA CASSDGGQGGYEQYF TGTGCCAGCAGCGACGGCGGGCAGGGGGGTTACGAGCAGTACTTC
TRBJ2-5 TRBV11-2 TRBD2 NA CASSSGLLETQYF TGTGCCAGCAGCTCGGGACTACTGGAGACCCAGTACTTC
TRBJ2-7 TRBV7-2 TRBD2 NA CASSLTTSGGPRRHF TGTGCCAGCAGCTTGACGACTAGCGGGGGCCCAAGGAGACACTTC
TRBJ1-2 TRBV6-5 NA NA CASTPRATYGYTF TGTGCCAGCACCCCCAGGGCGACATATGGCTACACCTTC
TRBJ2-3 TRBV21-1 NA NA CASSKFQRGGPSTDTQYF TGTGCCAGCAGCAAATTCCAGAGGGGGGGACCTAGCACAGATACGCAGTATTTT
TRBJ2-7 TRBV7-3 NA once CASSQDGAYEQYF TGTGCCAGCAGTCAGGACGGGGCCTACGAGCAGTACTTC
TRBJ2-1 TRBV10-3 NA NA CAISNGIYNEQFF TGTGCCATCAGCAACGGGATCTACAATGAGCAGTTCTTC
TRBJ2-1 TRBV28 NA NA CASSLTGGESYNEQFF TGTGCCAGCAGTTTAACAGGCGGTGAGTCCTACAATGAGCAGTTCTTC
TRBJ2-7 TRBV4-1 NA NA CASSPIGQGIAYEQYF TGCGCCAGCAGCCCAATAGGGCAGGGAATTGCCTACGAGCAGTACTTC
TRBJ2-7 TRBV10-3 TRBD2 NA CAIRTGLAEIYEQYF TGTGCCATCAGAACGGGACTAGCGGAAATCTACGAGCAGTACTTC
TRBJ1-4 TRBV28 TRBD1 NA CASSTPQGAKDEKLFF TGTGCCAGCAGTACCCCTCAGGGGGCTAAAGATGAAAAACTGTTTTTT
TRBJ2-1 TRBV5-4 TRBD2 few CASSRSSEVAGKLGFF TGTGCCAGCAGCCGATCCTCTGAGGTAGCGGGAAAGTTGGGATTCTTC
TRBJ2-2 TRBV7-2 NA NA CASSLVHNTGELFF TGTGCCAGCAGCTTAGTCCATAACACCGGGGAGCTGTTTTTT
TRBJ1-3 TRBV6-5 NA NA CASSYLAGTGNTIYF TGTGCCAGCAGTTATCTGGCAGGTACTGGAAACACCATATATTTT
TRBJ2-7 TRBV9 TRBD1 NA CASSAGTGPGGTYEQYF TGTGCCAGCAGCGCCGGGACAGGGCCAGGAGGCACCTACGAGCAGTACTTC
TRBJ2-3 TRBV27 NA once CASSLRDTQYF TGTGCCAGCAGTTTACGAGATACGCAGTATTTT
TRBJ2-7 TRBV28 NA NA CASSVTGSLTYEQYF TGTGCCAGCAGCGTCACAGGGTCTCTTACCTACGAGCAGTACTTC
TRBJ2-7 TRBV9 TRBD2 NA CASSRGGYPYEQYF TGTGCCAGCAGCCGCGGGGGGTATCCCTACGAGCAGTACTTC
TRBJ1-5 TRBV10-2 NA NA CASSEGRQVQPQHF TGCGCCAGCAGTGAGGGCCGCCAGGTCCAGCCCCAGCATTTT
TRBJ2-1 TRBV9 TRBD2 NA CASSVAPSGDTGGNEQFF TGTGCCAGCAGCGTAGCGCCTAGCGGGGATACCGGGGGCAATGAGCAGTTCTTC
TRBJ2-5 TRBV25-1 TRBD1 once CASSAPDRVGETQYF TGTGCCAGCAGTGCTCCGGACAGGGTAGGGGAGACCCAGTACTTC
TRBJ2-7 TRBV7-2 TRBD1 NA CASRPSMDRVRQYF TGTGCCAGCAGGCCCAGTATGGACAGGGTCAGGCAGTACTTC
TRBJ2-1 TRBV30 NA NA CAWSVQVSQFF TGTGCCTGGAGTGTACAGGTCTCCCAGTTCTTC
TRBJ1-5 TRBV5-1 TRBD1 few CASSPWTGSNQPQHF TGCGCCAGCAGCCCGTGGACAGGGAGCAATCAGCCCCAGCATTTT